A selection of T cell receptor beta chains follows, all from one sample in a study of blood T cell repertoires in COVID-19. This table comes from immunoSEQ multiplex PCR, and its TCRdb copy is limited to in-frame clones, with some not included. Counted here are approximately 350,000 clones, under 85% occurring once; the ten biggest clones make up about 4.9%. Sample: PBMCs or T cells enriched from blood (not recorded which). The receptors were gathered from a woman aged 45-65 years who had recovered from COVID-19. Both conserved end residues are part of each CDR3. Each record gives: V gene, clone size, D gene, J gene, CDR3 protein, CDR3 DNA. D genes are given only for firm matches. A clone size is listed for some rows: how often the clone was seen (once, few, many), or a class if it is expanded.

V gene: TRBV5-8; clone size: .; D gene: .; J gene: TRBJ2-1; CDR3 protein: CASSRGSGPYNEQFF; CDR3 DNA: TGTGCCAGCAGTCGTGGGTCAGGGCCCTACAATGAGCAGTTCTTC
V gene: TRBV3-1/TRBV3-2; clone size: .; D gene: .; J gene: TRBJ1-2; CDR3 protein: CASSQGGRGYTF; CDR3 DNA: TGTGCCAGCAGCCAAGGAGGGCGTGGCTACACCTTC
V gene: TRBV7-6; clone size: .; D gene: .; J gene: TRBJ1-1; CDR3 protein: CASSNEPGSLFF; CDR3 DNA: TGTGCCAGCAGCAATGAACCGGGTTCACTCTTCTTT
V gene: TRBV10-3; clone size: .; D gene: TRBD1; J gene: TRBJ1-1; CDR3 protein: CAISGTGNVAFF; CDR3 DNA: TGTGCCATCTCCGGGACAGGCAACGTGGCTTTCTTT
V gene: TRBV3-1/TRBV3-2; clone size: .; D gene: .; J gene: TRBJ1-2; CDR3 protein: CASSQQTNYGYTF; CDR3 DNA: TGTGCCAGCAGCCAACAAACTAACTATGGCTACACCTTC
V gene: TRBV19; clone size: .; D gene: .; J gene: TRBJ1-5; CDR3 protein: CASSIERAVSNQPQHF; CDR3 DNA: TGTGCCAGTAGTATAGAGAGGGCGGTTAGCAATCAGCCCCAGCATTTT
V gene: TRBV5-5; clone size: .; D gene: .; J gene: TRBJ1-2; CDR3 protein: CASSLGPADYGYTF; CDR3 DNA: TGTGCCAGCAGCTTGGGCCCCGCAGACTATGGCTACACCTTC
V gene: TRBV12-5; clone size: .; D gene: TRBD1; J gene: TRBJ1-1; CDR3 protein: CASGTTGGAMNTEAFF; CDR3 DNA: TGTGCTAGTGGTACTACAGGGGGCGCAATGAACACTGAAGCTTTCTTT
V gene: TRBV2; clone size: .; D gene: .; J gene: TRBJ1-4; CDR3 protein: CASSESRGFNEKLFF; CDR3 DNA: TGTGCCAGCAGTGAAAGCCGAGGGTTCAATGAAAAACTGTTTTTT
V gene: TRBV2; clone size: .; D gene: TRBD1; J gene: TRBJ1-1; CDR3 protein: CATTEGAEAFF; CDR3 DNA: TGTGCCACGACGGAGGGGGCAGAAGCTTTCTTT
V gene: TRBV4-1; clone size: .; D gene: TRBD1; J gene: TRBJ1-5; CDR3 protein: CASSPPGRQGADQPQHF; CDR3 DNA: TGCGCCAGCAGCCCCCCGGGAAGGCAGGGGGCAGATCAGCCCCAGCATTTT
V gene: TRBV3-1/TRBV3-2; clone size: .; D gene: TRBD2; J gene: TRBJ2-1; CDR3 protein: CASSPGSGGARNEQFF; CDR3 DNA: TGTGCCAGCAGCCCCGGAAGCGGGGGGGCGAGGAATGAGCAGTTCTTC
V gene: TRBV6-2/TRBV6-3; clone size: .; D gene: .; J gene: TRBJ1-5; CDR3 protein: CASSPRSGTGGRGNQPQHF; CDR3 DNA: TGTGCCAGCAGTCCCCGTTCCGGGACCGGGGGAAGGGGCAATCAGCCCCAGCATTTT
V gene: TRBV5-6; clone size: .; D gene: .; J gene: TRBJ2-3; CDR3 protein: CASSPRLNEVRTDTQYF; CDR3 DNA: TGTGCCAGCAGCCCACGGCTCAATGAGGTGAGAACAGATACGCAGTATTTT
V gene: TRBV5-1; clone size: few; D gene: TRBD1; J gene: TRBJ1-1; CDR3 protein: CASSVGSGGAGTEAFF; CDR3 DNA: TGCGCCAGCAGCGTAGGATCAGGGGGCGCGGGGACTGAAGCTTTCTTT
V gene: TRBV18; clone size: once; D gene: .; J gene: TRBJ2-7; CDR3 protein: CASSPQAVEQYF; CDR3 DNA: TGTGCCAGCTCACCACAAGCGGTGGAGCAGTACTTC
V gene: TRBV19; clone size: .; D gene: .; J gene: TRBJ2-3; CDR3 protein: CASSVSRAERQYF; CDR3 DNA: TGTGCCAGTAGTGTCTCCCGAGCCGAGAGGCAGTATTTT
V gene: TRBV7-8; clone size: .; D gene: TRBD1; J gene: TRBJ2-1; CDR3 protein: CASSRGQGPLNSYNEQFF; CDR3 DNA: TGTGCCAGCAGCCGGGGACAGGGACCCCTCAACTCCTACAATGAGCAGTTCTTC
V gene: TRBV6-6; clone size: .; D gene: .; J gene: TRBJ1-2; CDR3 protein: CASRPWAGDGYTF; CDR3 DNA: TGTGCCAGCAGACCCTGGGCAGGGGATGGCTACACCTTC
V gene: TRBV28; clone size: .; D gene: .; J gene: TRBJ1-3; CDR3 protein: CASTHGPGVSGNTIYF; CDR3 DNA: TGTGCCAGCACCCACGGTCCGGGGGTATCTGGAAACACCATATATTTT
V gene: TRBV5-1; clone size: .; D gene: .; J gene: TRBJ1-1; CDR3 protein: CASSLSGGTEAFF; CDR3 DNA: TGCGCCAGCAGCTTGTCGGGGGGGACTGAAGCTTTCTTT
V gene: TRBV7-9; clone size: .; D gene: .; J gene: TRBJ2-3; CDR3 protein: CASNDRVLDTQYF; CDR3 DNA: TGTGCCAGCAACGACCGGGTCTTAGATACGCAGTATTTT
V gene: TRBV5-1; clone size: .; D gene: TRBD1; J gene: TRBJ2-7; CDR3 protein: CASSLGTGGSYEQYF; CDR3 DNA: TGCGCCAGCAGCTTGGGAACAGGGGGCTCCTACGAGCAGTACTTC
V gene: TRBV7-3; clone size: .; D gene: .; J gene: TRBJ2-6; CDR3 protein: CASSLSVSSGANVLTF; CDR3 DNA: TGTGCCAGCAGCTTAAGTGTTAGCTCTGGGGCCAACGTCCTGACTTTC
V gene: TRBV19; clone size: .; D gene: .; J gene: TRBJ1-2; CDR3 protein: CASNLGAANYGYTF; CDR3 DNA: TGTGCCAGTAACTTAGGGGCAGCTAACTATGGCTACACCTTC
V gene: TRBV18; clone size: .; D gene: TRBD1; J gene: TRBJ1-2; CDR3 protein: CASSPGQDHGYTF; CDR3 DNA: TGTGCCAGCTCACCCGGACAGGATCATGGCTACACCTTC
V gene: TRBV30; clone size: few; D gene: TRBD2; J gene: TRBJ2-7; CDR3 protein: CAWSVRMGGEYF; CDR3 DNA: TGTGCCTGGAGTGTACGAATGGGGGGGGAGTACTTC
V gene: TRBV7-9; clone size: once; D gene: .; J gene: TRBJ1-5; CDR3 protein: CASSRTASNQPQHF; CDR3 DNA: TGTGCCAGCAGCCGTACAGCTTCCAATCAGCCCCAGCATTTT
V gene: TRBV27; clone size: .; D gene: TRBD1; J gene: TRBJ1-2; CDR3 protein: CASSYSGTGSSSPRIWYTF; CDR3 DNA: TGTGCCAGCAGTTATTCCGGGACAGGGAGTTCCTCACCTAGGATTTGGTACACCTTC
V gene: TRBV4-3; clone size: .; D gene: .; J gene: TRBJ2-4; CDR3 protein: CASAAQDRPRDIQYF; CDR3 DNA: TGCGCCAGCGCGGCCCAAGACAGGCCGAGGGACATTCAGTACTTC
V gene: TRBV4-2; clone size: .; D gene: TRBD1; J gene: TRBJ1-5; CDR3 protein: CASSQDRISNQPQHF; CDR3 DNA: TGTGCCAGCAGCCAGGACAGGATTAGCAATCAGCCCCAGCATTTT
V gene: TRBV5-1; clone size: .; D gene: TRBD1; J gene: TRBJ1-4; CDR3 protein: CASSLGTGVEGEKLFF; CDR3 DNA: TGCGCCAGCAGCTTGGGGACAGGGGTCGAGGGTGAAAAACTGTTTTTT
V gene: TRBV15; clone size: .; D gene: .; J gene: TRBJ1-3; CDR3 protein: CATSAFGFSGNTIYF; CDR3 DNA: TGTGCCACCAGCGCCTTCGGGTTCTCTGGAAACACCATATATTTT
V gene: TRBV29-1; clone size: .; D gene: .; J gene: TRBJ1-1; CDR3 protein: CSVVRGSTEAFF; CDR3 DNA: TGCAGCGTTGTTCGGGGGAGCACTGAAGCTTTCTTT
V gene: TRBV14; clone size: .; D gene: TRBD2; J gene: TRBJ2-1; CDR3 protein: CASSQVGGGGSYNEQFF; CDR3 DNA: TGTGCCAGCAGCCAAGTTGGTGGGGGGGGATCCTACAATGAGCAGTTCTTC
V gene: TRBV24-1; clone size: .; D gene: .; J gene: TRBJ1-2; CDR3 protein: CATSDSQVEGLYGYTF; CDR3 DNA: TGTGCCACCAGTGATTCCCAGGTTGAAGGTCTCTATGGCTACACCTTC
V gene: TRBV6-5; clone size: few; D gene: TRBD1; J gene: TRBJ1-1; CDR3 protein: CASSRPTGAEAFF; CDR3 DNA: TGTGCCAGCAGTCGCCCGACAGGGGCTGAAGCTTTCTTT
V gene: TRBV5-1; clone size: .; D gene: TRBD1; J gene: TRBJ2-4; CDR3 protein: CASSSPDRVPPIQYF; CDR3 DNA: TGCGCCAGCAGCTCCCCGGACAGGGTCCCACCCATTCAGTACTTC
V gene: TRBV7-2; clone size: .; D gene: .; J gene: TRBJ2-3; CDR3 protein: CASSTRAGRPTDTQYF; CDR3 DNA: TGTGCCAGCAGCACACGCGCGGGACGACCCACAGATACGCAGTATTTT
V gene: TRBV5-4; clone size: .; D gene: TRBD2; J gene: TRBJ2-1; CDR3 protein: CASSSTSGRGDEQFF; CDR3 DNA: TGTGCCAGCAGCTCGACTAGCGGGAGGGGAGATGAGCAGTTCTTC
V gene: TRBV6-5; clone size: .; D gene: TRBD1; J gene: TRBJ1-4; CDR3 protein: CASSHTRGSGEKLFF; CDR3 DNA: TGTGCCAGCAGTCACACCAGGGGGTCCGGCGAAAAACTGTTTTTT
V gene: TRBV5-8; clone size: few; D gene: .; J gene: TRBJ1-6; CDR3 protein: CASSLGAQGRGNSPLHF; CDR3 DNA: TGTGCCAGCAGCTTGGGGGCACAGGGTCGAGGGAATTCACCCCTCCACTTT
V gene: TRBV19; clone size: .; D gene: TRBD1; J gene: TRBJ1-2; CDR3 protein: CASLTGGNGYTF; CDR3 DNA: TGTGCCAGCCTAACAGGGGGAAATGGCTACACCTTC
V gene: TRBV29-1; clone size: .; D gene: .; J gene: TRBJ1-4; CDR3 protein: CSVGATGRGDEKLFF; CDR3 DNA: TGCAGCGTTGGAGCGACAGGACGGGGGGATGAAAAACTGTTTTTT
V gene: TRBV11-2; clone size: .; D gene: .; J gene: TRBJ2-7; CDR3 protein: CASSPHQFSGLSSYEQYF; CDR3 DNA: TGTGCCAGCAGCCCCCATCAGTTTTCCGGACTGAGCTCCTACGAGCAGTACTTC
V gene: TRBV5-4; clone size: .; D gene: TRBD1; J gene: TRBJ1-2; CDR3 protein: CASSRVRDSPAYGYTF; CDR3 DNA: TGTGCCAGCAGCCGAGTCCGGGACAGCCCTGCCTATGGCTACACCTTC